The 22 T cell receptor beta chains reported below all come from one sample, sequenced in a study of CD8 T cells in Susac syndrome. RNA, at roughly 0.45 to 1 ug, was reverse transcribed with random hexamers. One entry per CDR3 protein results from TCRdb running MiXCR on the immunoSEQ multiplex PCR reads. Of over 150,000 distinct CDR3 sequences detected, approximately 95% appear once; the ten largest clones hold around 0.12%. Sequences were obtained from CD4+ T cells from PBMCs. Receptors were obtained from a human donor with Susac syndrome.

The chain carries TRBV6-5 and TRBJ2-1; 12 bases line up with TRBD2. After removal of 2 bases from V and 5 bases from J, the junction contained 7 bases not matched to a gene. The CDR3 totals 17 residues. Germline CDR1 and CDR2: MNHEY and SVGAGI. CDR3 in amino acids: CASSYPPTSGRHNEQFF. The CDR3 region has the DNA TGTGCCAGCAGTTACCCCCCGACTAGCGGGAGACACAATGAGCAGTTCTTC.

The rearrangement joins TRBV2 to TRBJ2-7; 8 bases match TRBD2. V trimming: 5 bases; J trimming: 7 bases; junction bases outside the gene matches: 7. Germline CDR1 SNHLY, CDR2 FYNNEI. The CDR3 has 13 residues. The CDR3 is CASSSERETEQYF. CDR3 DNA sequence: TGTGCCAGCAGTTCTGAGCGGGAGACAGAGCAGTACTTC.

The rearrangement uses TRBV27 and TRBJ1-2, with 11 bases identical to TRBD1. In germline, CDR1 is MNHEY, CDR2 SMNVEV (reference sequence). The CDR3 length is 16 residues. Trimming at V came to 5 bases and at J to 4 bases, leaving 9 bases not matched to a gene. CDR3 protein: CASSPSDRGRFYGYTF. Written as DNA, the CDR3 is TGTGCCAGCAGTCCTTCGGACAGGGGGCGATTCTATGGCTACACCTTC.

The V call is TRBV4-2, the J call TRBJ2-1, with 10 positions matching TRBD2. Germline loops: CDR1 LGHNA, CDR2 YNFKEQ. V gave up 2 bases and J gave up 4 bases; unmatched junction bases: 8. This CDR3 has 17 amino acids. CDR3 residues: CASSQNSLAGVYNEQFF. The CDR3 region has the DNA TGTGCCAGCAGCCAAAACTCTCTAGCGGGAGTTTACAATGAGCAGTTCTTC.

V gene TRBV10-3 combines with J gene TRBJ1-4; 7 positions agree with TRBD1. V was pared by 9 bases and J by 5 bases, with 6 bases of the junction left unmatched. The germline CDR1 and CDR2 sequences are ENHRY and SYGVKD. The CDR3 spans 13 residues. In nucleotides, the CDR3 is TGTGCCATAAGACAGGGAGTCAATGAAAAACTGTTTTTT. Protein product: CAIRQGVNEKLFF.

This chain links TRBV3-1 with TRBJ1-2; 8 positions agree with TRBD1. The CDR3 is made up of 15 amino acids. From germline, CDR1 is LGHDT and CDR2 YNNKEL (reference sequence). V was pared by 2 bases and J by 2 bases, with 4 bases of the junction left unmatched. The CDR3 region is CASSQRDRRNYGYTF. In DNA form, the CDR3 reads TGTGCCAGCAGCCAACGGGACAGGAGGAACTATGGCTACACCTTC.

The genes are TRBV4-2 and TRBJ1-4; D not certain. Germline assignment: CDR1 LGHNA and CDR2 YNFKEQ. This CDR3 has 15 amino acids. Deletions cut 1 base from V and 0 bases from J, with 6 bases between. The CDR3: CASSQARSTNEKLFF. CDR3 DNA sequence: TGTGCCAGCAGCCAAGCCCGATCAACTAATGAAAAACTGTTTTTT.

This clonotype was observed once. The chain couples TRBV28 to TRBJ2-1, with 12 bases that match TRBD2. Germline-derived CDR1 and CDR2 are MDHEN and SYDVKM. The CDR3 loop spans 17 amino acids. Unmatched junction bases numbered 11, after V lost 5 bases and J lost 6 bases. The CDR3 spells CASSTRTSGKQPNEQFF. CDR3 DNA sequence: TGTGCCAGCAGTACCCGGACTAGCGGGAAGCAACCCAATGAGCAGTTCTTC.

CDR3 protein: CASSFTDREAFF. CDR3 bases: TGTGCCAGCAGCTTCACGGACAGGGAAGCTTTCTTT. The chain joins TRBV7-9 to TRBJ1-1; 7 positions match TRBD1. Germline V gene lookup returns CDR1 SEHNR and CDR2 FQNEAQ (reference sequence). The junction had 3 bases not matched to a gene; V was cut back by 3 bases and J by 8 bases. There are 12 residues in the CDR3.

The chain couples TRBV29-1 to TRBJ2-2; TRBD1 is a possible D gene (7 bases). Deletions cut 4 bases from V and 7 bases from J, with 13 bases between. The length of the CDR3 is 13 residues. The V gene's germline CDR1 is SQVTM and CDR2 ANQGSEA. The CDR3 loop is CSVAQGGNGELFF. The CDR3 DNA reads TGCAGCGTTGCCCAGGGGGGTAACGGGGAGCTGTTTTTT.

This chain links TRBV20-1 with TRBJ1-2; 7 nucleotides match TRBD1. CDR3 length: 15 residues. Per germline, CDR1 DFQATT and CDR2 SNEGSKA (reference sequence). As DNA, the CDR3 is TGCAGCACTTTCCGTACAGGGGCGTCGTTCTATGGCTACACCTTC. Its protein product is CSTFRTGASFYGYTF.

The chain has TRBV20-1 and TRBJ2-1; D is uncertain. Trimming pared 6 bases from V and 2 bases from J, leaving 11 bases between. Germline lookup yields CDR1 DFQATT and CDR2 SNEGSKA (reference sequence). This CDR3 has 13 residues. CDR3 nucleotide sequence: TGCAGTGCCCACCCTCCAGCCTACAATGAGCAGTTCTTC. Translating gives CSAHPPAYNEQFF.

The chain uses TRBV5-1 and TRBJ2-7, with 7 positions matching TRBD2. CDR3 length equals 13 residues. Looked up from germline, CDR1 is SGHRS and CDR2 is YFSETQ. V shed 1 base and J 3 bases; nucleotides not matched to a gene: 1. The CDR3 nucleotides read TGCGCCAGCAGCTTGAGCGGGAACTACGAGCAGTACTTC. This gives the protein CASSLSGNYEQYF.

The chain's CDR3 is CSAPGGGGEETQYF. In nucleotides, the CDR3 is TGCAGTGCTCCGGGAGGGGGGGGAGAAGAGACCCAGTACTTC. The chain is built from TRBV20-1 and TRBJ2-5, with 8 bases fitting TRBD2. J gave up 3 bases and V 5 bases, and 8 bases lay outside the gene matches. CDR1 DFQATT and CDR2 SNEGSKA come from the germline V gene (reference sequence). The CDR3 has 14 amino acids.

This clonotype has just one count. The CDR3 here is CAWSVAGTGEVEQYF. As DNA, the CDR3 is TGTGCCTGGAGTGTGGCCGGGACAGGGGAGGTCGAGCAGTACTTC. This chain joins TRBV30 and TRBJ2-7; TRBD1 matches 10 bases. Trimming took 0 bases from V and 6 from J; bases not matched to a gene: 8. The CDR3 has 15 residues. Looked up from germline, CDR1 is GTSNPN and CDR2 is SVGIG (reference sequence).

The chain recombines TRBV7-3 with TRBJ1-2; 7 bases align to TRBD1. CDR1 is SGHTA, CDR2 FQGTGA, per germline. This CDR3 is built from 15 residues. Trimming removed 5 bases from V and 8 bases from J; junction bases left unmatched: 14. The CDR3 is CASSRPGQPFSGYTF. The CDR3 DNA reads as TGTGCCAGCAGCCGCCCGGGACAGCCCTTCTCGGGCTACACCTTC.

This clonotype appeared once. The rearrangement joins TRBV27 to TRBJ2-2; TRBD2 matches 9 bases. Germline CDR1 is MNHEY and CDR2 is SMNVEV (reference sequence). The CDR3 extends over 15 amino acids. Unmatched junction bases numbered 8, after V lost 2 bases and J lost 10 bases. The CDR3: CASSLTSGPWEELFF. The CDR3 nucleotides are TGTGCCAGCAGTTTAACTAGCGGGCCGTGGGAGGAGCTGTTTTTT.

The rearrangement joins TRBV7-9 to TRBJ2-4; 7 bases fit TRBD2. The CDR3 runs 14 residues. CDR1 is SEHNR and CDR2 is FQNEAQ in the germline V gene (reference sequence). V lost 5 bases and J lost 9; bases outside the gene matches: 10. CDR3 bases: TGTGCCAGCAGCGGGGGGGTCCGGTTAAGCATTCAGTACTTC. Protein: CASSGGVRLSIQYF.

This clonotype was counted once. The rearrangement uses TRBV10-3 and TRBJ1-2, with 8 bases fitting TRBD1. The CDR3 sequence is 13 residues long. Germline V CDR1 and CDR2: ENHRY, SYGVKD. Trimming at V came to 6 bases and at J to 2 bases, leaving 2 bases not matched to a gene. CDR3 coding DNA: TGTGCCATCAGGCAGGGGGCGAACTATGGCTACACCTTC. Residues: CAIRQGANYGYTF.

This rearrangement joins TRBV11-3 to TRBJ2-3; 8 bases agree with TRBD2. The J segment lost 4 bases and the V segment lost 3 bases, leaving 6 bases of the junction unmatched. The CDR3 contains 15 residues. From germline, CDR1 is SGHNT and CDR2 YENEEA. CDR3 sequence: CASSLMSGSADTQYF. In DNA, the CDR3 is TGTGCCAGCAGCTTGATGAGCGGGAGTGCAGATACGCAGTATTTT.

The chain has TRBV12-3 or TRBV12-4 and TRBJ2-1, with D possibly matching TRBD2 (5 bases). V lost 10 bases to trimming and J lost 1 base, with 8 bases between them. This CDR3 contains 12 residues. CDR3 loop: CATGNSYNEQFF. DNA of the CDR3: TGTGCCACCGGGAATTCCTACAATGAGCAGTTCTTC.

As DNA, the CDR3 is TGCAGCGTTGATAAGGGGTATGAGCAGTTCTTC. It yields the protein CSVDKGYEQFF. The J gene is TRBJ2-1, the V gene TRBV29-1; TRBD1 is a possible D gene (5 bases). The CDR3 extends over 11 amino acids. V shed 3 bases and J shed 8 bases, with 8 bases lying between them. Germline V gene data show CDR1 as SQVTM and CDR2 as ANQGSEA.